This T cell receptor beta chain was obtained from a study of cytomegalovirus exposure and HLA in healthy donors. Generated by immunoSEQ multiplex PCR, the TCRdb table keeps only in-frame clones and is missing some. The sample includes about 130,000 clones, 75% to 90% of them seen just once. The donors belonged to the approximately 120-subject validation cohort, separate from the 666-subject first cohort. The clonotype originates from a woman under 30 in good health and CMV-seronegative. The sequencing sample was made of PBMCs.

DNA for the CDR3: TGTGCCAGCAGTGAAGACAGGATGGGCGGTCAGCCCCAGCATTTT. Its protein product is CASSEDRMGGQPQHF. The rearrangement uses TRBV6-1 and TRBJ1-5; D is possibly TRBD1 (5 bases). V gave up 1 base and J gave up 6 bases, with 13 bases separating them. This CDR3 has 15 amino acids. The germline V gene has CDR1 MNHNS and CDR2 SASEGT.